Below, 29 T cell receptor beta chains from the same sample are listed, as sequenced in a study of human T cells and chemical hapten exposure. Time point here: pre-sensitization, week 0. Treatment noted: therapeutic diphenylcyclopropenone sensitization with weekly scalp DPC. MiXCR was run by TCRdb on the RACE reads, yielding one entry per CDR3 protein. The sample holds approximately 52,000 distinct CDR3 sequences, about 9.4% seen once. The source was whole blood, collected in connection with sensitization to the hapten diphenylcyclopropenone (DPC). These receptors were collected from a woman in her forties with alopecia areata. Some clones in this sample may be carry-over from other donors' samples.

This clonotype came up many times. V usage is TRBV30 and J usage is TRBJ1-5; no reliable D call. Germline V gene sequence: CDR1 GTSNPN, CDR2 SVGIG (reference sequence). CDR3 length equals 15 residues. Deletions cut 1 base from V and 11 bases from J, with 21 bases between. In nucleotides, the CDR3 is TGTGCCTGGAGTGCCCATGTGGCCGACATCGGGGCCCAGCATTTT. Encoded protein: CAWSAHVADIGAQHF.

The CDR3 coding sequence is TGTGCCACCAGCCTCCGTACGGGGGGGCCCGTCGAGCAGTACTTC. Residues: CATSLRTGGPVEQYF. The chain recombines TRBV15 with TRBJ2-7; TRBD2 aligns across 8 bases. V gave up 5 bases and J gave up 6 bases; unmatched junction bases: 12. Germline loops: CDR1 LNHNV, CDR2 YYDKDF (reference sequence). The CDR3 extends over 15 amino acids.

The gene calls are TRBV7-2 and TRBJ1-2; no firm D call. Germline V gene lookup returns CDR1 SGHTA and CDR2 FQGNSA. This CDR3 is built from 15 residues. V lost 7 bases and J 0 bases, leaving 15 bases between the germline ends. CDR3 loop: CASTAGPTSNYGYTF. The CDR3 DNA reads as TGTGCCAGCACCGCTGGCCCAACTTCTAACTATGGCTACACCTTC.

This rearrangement joins TRBV2 to TRBJ2-7; D may be TRBD1 (6 bases). Germline CDR1 is SNHLY and CDR2 is FYNNEI. V was trimmed by 5 bases and J by 0 bases, leaving 8 bases between them. The CDR3 totals 13 residues. CDR3 nucleotides: TGTGCCAGCAGTATGGACAGCTCCTACGAGCAGTACTTC. Translated, it gives CASSMDSSYEQYF.

This clonotype appeared many times. The chain employs TRBV7-6 and TRBJ2-3; 16 nucleotides align to TRBD2. The CDR3 is 18 residues long. Germline-derived CDR1 and CDR2 are SGHVS and FNYEAQ. V shed 5 bases and J 4 bases; nucleotides not matched to a gene: 9. CDR3 bases: TGTGCCAGCAGCCCGGGACTAGCGGGGGGGCTTGATGCAGATACGCAGTATTTT. Its translation: CASSPGLAGGLDADTQYF. Together with reference TRBV7-6 and TRBJ2-3, the CDR3 gives the full variable domain: GAGVSQSPRYKVTKRGQDVALRCDPISGHVSLYWYRQALGQGPEFLTYFNYEAQQDKSGLPNDRFSAERPEGSISTLTIQRTEQRDSAMYRCASSPGLAGGLDADTQYFGPGTRLTVL.

This clonotype was recorded at least ten times. The V gene is TRBV2, the J gene TRBJ2-2; 7 bases map to TRBD2. The CDR3 is 16 residues long. Per the germline V gene, CDR1 is SNHLY and CDR2 is FYNNEI. With 5 bases clipped from V and 4 bases from J, the junction kept 10 bases outside the gene matches. The chain's CDR3 is CASSLSGGMATGELFF. For the CDR3, the DNA is TGTGCCAGCAGTTTGTCGGGGGGTATGGCCACCGGGGAGCTGTTTTTT.

This clonotype was seen ten or more times. The chain links TRBV7-2 to TRBJ2-7; D ambiguous. Germline assignment: CDR1 SGHTA and CDR2 FQGNSA. V was shortened by 1 base and J by 7 bases, with 8 bases between the two germline ends. The length of the CDR3 is 12 residues. The CDR3 here is CASSLVTLEQYF. The CDR3 DNA sequence: TGTGCCAGCAGCTTAGTAACCCTGGAGCAGTACTTC.

The table lists this clonotype with many counts. The genes are TRBV7-6 and TRBJ1-5; a weak D match, TRBD1 (5 bases). V was clipped by 1 base and J by 0 bases, with 13 bases between them. The germline CDR1 and CDR2 sequences are SGHVS and FNYEAQ. The CDR3 is 17 residues long. The CDR3 reads CASSLEGRGYSNQPQHF. The CDR3, as DNA: TGTGCCAGCAGCTTAGAGGGGCGGGGATATAGCAATCAGCCCCAGCATTTT.

This clonotype was detected ten times or more. The chain links TRBV19 to TRBJ2-3; 9 bases align to TRBD2. Germline CDR1 reads LNHDA; CDR2 reads SQIVND (reference sequence). This CDR3 contains 17 residues. The junction had 8 bases not matched to a gene; V was cut back by 4 bases and J by 0 bases. This chain's CDR3 is CASSKRAGGTSTDTQYF. The CDR3 DNA reads as TGTGCCAGTAGTAAACGAGCGGGGGGCACTAGCACAGATACGCAGTATTTT.

This clonotype occurred many times. The chain is built from TRBV30 and TRBJ2-2; 7 nucleotides align to TRBD1. Trimming at V came to 0 bases and at J to 6 bases, leaving 7 bases not matched to a gene. The CDR3 runs 15 residues. Germline V gene sequence: CDR1 GTSNPN, CDR2 SVGIG (reference sequence). The CDR3 DNA reads as TGTGCCTGGAGTGTAGGGCAGGGGGTGGCCGGGGAGCTGTTTTTT. Protein sequence: CAWSVGQGVAGELFF.

The V call is TRBV5-5, the J call TRBJ2-3, with 7 bases lining up with TRBD2. V dropped 7 bases and J dropped 6; count of bases not matched to a gene: 11. This CDR3 contains 14 residues. Germline V gives CDR1 SGHKS, CDR2 YYEKEE (reference sequence). The CDR3 coding sequence is TGTGCCAGCTCCCCCGACGGGGGGACGGATACGCAGTATTTT. It specifies CASSPDGGTDTQYF.

This clonotype was detected a few times. The gene calls are TRBV9 and TRBJ2-3; 10 nucleotides match TRBD2. With V trimmed by 3 bases and J by 4 bases, 14 bases remained unmatched. Germline assignment: CDR1 SGDLS and CDR2 YYNGEE. The CDR3 contains 18 residues. The DNA for the CDR3 is TGTGCCAGCAGCGCCGTCGAGCCGGGACTAGCGTCCCCAGATACGCAGTATTTT. Encoded protein: CASSAVEPGLASPDTQYF.

This clonotype has ten or more counts. The rearrangement joins TRBV18 to TRBJ1-5; no clear D. CDR3 length equals 13 residues. CDR1 is KGHSH, CDR2 LQKENI, per germline. V lost 6 bases and J 0 bases, leaving 6 bases between the germline ends. CDR3 sequence: CASSGNSNQPQHF. The CDR3 DNA follows: TGTGCCAGCTCGGGAAATAGCAATCAGCCCCAGCATTTT.

This clonotype was recorded a few times. This chain joins TRBV7-8 and TRBJ2-1, with 12 bases fitting TRBD2. There are 15 residues in the CDR3. Germline trimming cut 4 bases from V and 6 bases from J; bases unmatched to any gene: 4. Looked up from germline, CDR1 is SGHVS and CDR2 is FQNEAQ. Here the CDR3 DNA reads TGTGCCAGCAGCTCCGGACTAGCGGGGATCAATGAGCAGTTCTTC. Amino acids: CASSSGLAGINEQFF.

This clonotype was counted at least ten times. The chain joins TRBV5-4 to TRBJ1-2, with D uncertain. This CDR3 is 14 amino acids long. Deletions cut 3 bases from V and 8 bases from J, with 17 bases between. The germline CDR1 and CDR2 sequences are SGHNT and YYREEE (reference sequence). CDR3 sequence: CASSSGGDPFGYTF. The CDR3 nucleotides are TGTGCCAGCAGCTCCGGTGGAGACCCCTTCGGCTACACCTTC.

This chain connects TRBV10-3 to TRBJ1-1; D not resolved. CDR1 ENHRY and CDR2 SYGVKD come from the germline V gene. V was shortened by 3 bases and J by 6 bases, with 14 bases between the two germline ends. The length of the CDR3 is 14 residues. The CDR3 loop reads CAISDLQRNSEAFF. The CDR3 region has the DNA TGTGCCATCAGTGACCTTCAGCGAAACTCTGAAGCTTTCTTT.

This clonotype was seen many times. The chain recombines TRBV7-9 with TRBJ2-2, with D perhaps TRBD2 (5 bases). The CDR3 totals 13 residues. Germline lookup yields CDR1 SEHNR and CDR2 FQNEAQ (reference sequence). CDR3 amino acids: CASGGSESGELFF. The CDR3 DNA reads TGTGCGAGCGGTGGGTCGGAGTCCGGGGAGCTGTTTTTT.

The V gene is TRBV27, the J gene TRBJ2-7; D may be TRBD1 (6 bases). Germline V gene lookup returns CDR1 MNHEY and CDR2 SMNVEV (reference sequence). The CDR3 is 15 amino acids. Trimming pared 5 bases from V and 0 bases from J, leaving 14 bases between. This CDR3 is CASSPTGVVSYEQYF. The CDR3 DNA reads TGTGCCAGCAGTCCGACAGGCGTAGTCTCCTACGAGCAGTACTTC.

This clonotype was recorded at least ten times. The CDR3 here is CSVMMAGNQPQHF. The CDR3 DNA sequence: TGCAGCGTGATGATGGCGGGCAATCAGCCCCAGCATTTT. The chain has TRBV29-1 and TRBJ1-5; D unclear. Germline V gene lookup returns CDR1 SQVTM and CDR2 ANQGSEA. This CDR3 contains 13 residues. The V end was cut by 6 bases, the J end by 2 bases, with 11 bases between. The full variable domain, its missing parts supplied by reference TRBV29-1 and TRBJ1-5, is SAVISQKPSRDICQRGTSLTIQCQVDSQVTMMFWYRQQPGQSLTLIATANQGSEATYESGFVIDKFPISRPNLTFSTLTVSNMSPEDSSIYLCSVMMAGNQPQHFGDGTRLSIL.

This rearrangement joins TRBV6-6 to TRBJ1-4; 7 bases map to TRBD1. The CDR3 loop spans 14 amino acids. The J segment lost 7 bases and the V segment lost 2 bases, leaving 4 bases of the junction unmatched. Germline CDR1 reads MNHNY; CDR2 reads SVGAGI (reference sequence). The CDR3 DNA reads as TGTGCCAGCAGTTACGGGCAGGGGGGTGAAAAACTGTTTTTT. Translation: CASSYGQGGEKLFF.

This clonotype has at least ten counts. V and J are TRBV18 and TRBJ1-1; TRBD1 matches at 8 bases. Trimming removed 0 bases from V and 6 bases from J; junction bases left unmatched: 6. This CDR3 has 15 residues. Germline CDR1 is KGHSH and CDR2 is LQKENI. The chain's CDR3 is CASSPPTGVVAEAFF. CDR3 coding DNA: TGTGCCAGCTCACCACCGACAGGGGTTGTGGCTGAAGCTTTCTTT.

The chain carries TRBV9 and TRBJ2-1; 11 bases line up with TRBD2. CDR3 size: 15 residues. V was clipped by 3 bases and J by 4 bases; unmatched bases: 3. CDR1 is SGDLS, CDR2 YYNGEE, per germline. The CDR3 is CASSAGTSGYNEQFF. DNA for the CDR3: TGTGCCAGCAGCGCCGGGACTAGCGGTTACAATGAGCAGTTCTTC.

This clonotype was detected only a few times. The V call is TRBV20-1, the J call TRBJ1-3; D may be TRBD1 (5 bases). V lost 2 bases and J lost 0, with 8 bases in between. Germline lookup yields CDR1 DFQATT and CDR2 SNEGSKA (reference sequence). This CDR3 contains 14 residues. This chain's CDR3 is CSARPQGSGNTIYF. CDR3 coding DNA: TGCAGTGCTAGACCCCAGGGCTCTGGAAACACCATATATTTT.

In DNA form, the CDR3 reads TGCGCCAGCAGCAGGCTGACAGGGACCAGCACTGAAGCTTTCTTT. This translates into CASSRLTGTSTEAFF. The V gene is TRBV5-1, the J gene TRBJ1-1; 7 bases agree with TRBD1. After removal of 4 bases from V and 4 bases from J, the junction contained 10 bases not matched to a gene. Germline CDR1 is SGHRS and CDR2 is YFSETQ. This CDR3 region has 15 residues.

Points on this clonotype: A clone one base away is much larger, so this may be a read error. The rearrangement uses TRBV7-9 and TRBJ2-5; D is unresolved. The CDR3 has 11 amino acids. Looked up from germline, CDR1 is SEHNR and CDR2 is FQNEAQ (reference sequence). The CDR3 nucleotides are TGTGTCAGCAGCGCGGAAGAGACCCAGTACTTC. Protein: CVSSAEETQYF.

This clonotype was recorded at least ten times. This chain joins TRBV20-1 and TRBJ2-3, with 9 bases matching TRBD1. The CDR3 sequence is 12 residues long. V dropped 6 bases and J dropped 5; count of bases not matched to a gene: 3. Germline loops: CDR1 DFQATT, CDR2 SNEGSKA (reference sequence). CDR3 residues: CSAMGQGDTQYF. DNA for the CDR3: TGCAGTGCAATGGGACAGGGAGATACGCAGTATTTT.

This clonotype has at least ten counts. The chain joins TRBV20-1 to TRBJ2-7; D is perhaps TRBD1 (7 bases). In germline, CDR1 is DFQATT, CDR2 SNEGSKA (reference sequence). V dropped 5 bases and J dropped 3 bases, with 14 bases sitting between them. This CDR3 has 13 amino acids. CDR3 DNA: TGCAGTGCTCCTGACAGGGACTTCTACGAGCAGTACTTC. This gives the protein CSAPDRDFYEQYF.

As DNA, the CDR3 is TGTGCCAGCAGCGCGGACAGGGGAAGGGCCTACGAGCAGTACTTC. Translated: CASSADRGRAYEQYF. The chain is built from TRBV5-5 and TRBJ2-7; 9 positions match TRBD1. In germline, CDR1 is SGHKS, CDR2 YYEKEE (reference sequence). This CDR3 is built from 15 residues. The trim removed 4 bases at V and 2 bases at J, leaving 7 bases unmatched.

This clonotype came up many times. The rearrangement links TRBV29-1 to TRBJ1-1; D remains unclear. The ends were cut back, 5 bases at V and 0 bases at J, with 10 bases in the middle. The CDR3 is made up of 13 amino acids. Germline CDR1 SQVTM, CDR2 ANQGSEA. CDR3: CSVYKQLNTEAFF. CDR3 in DNA: TGCAGCGTTTATAAACAGCTGAACACTGAAGCTTTCTTT.